This T cell receptor beta chain was sequenced for a study of cytomegalovirus exposure and HLA in healthy donors. Findings of the study overall: Fewer N-insertions (relative to the approximately 670-donor mean) were reportedly seen in an Asian-associated ancestry cluster in a later analysis. Within the data, a cluster of highly shared sequence variants was likely a sequencing artifact. Diagnosis of cytomegalovirus status made by the classifier reportedly showed high specificity and sensitivity. TRBV6-2, TRBV6-3 and some other V segments were excluded as indistinguishable.

Germline V gene sequence: CDR1 ENHRY, CDR2 SYGVKD. V lost 6 bases to trimming and J lost 7 bases; unmatched junction nucleotides: 15. The length of the CDR3 is 16 residues. This clone was seen only once. Antigen specificity is unknown. This PCR relied on a set of 60 Vbeta primers and 13 Jbeta primers. Profiling relied on immunoSEQ multiplex PCR, and the TCRdb table lists in-frame clones only, not all of them. The table lists about 130,000 clones, around 80% of them singletons. The chain is built from TRBV10-3 and TRBJ1-2, with 9 bases identical to TRBD1. The receptor comes from a man aged 25-45 years in good health. The sequenced sample consisted of PBMCs. The CDR3 DNA follows: TGTGCCATCAGCAGAGATGGGACAGGGTGGCAGAGTGGCTACACCTTC. It codes for CAISRDGTGWQSGYTF.